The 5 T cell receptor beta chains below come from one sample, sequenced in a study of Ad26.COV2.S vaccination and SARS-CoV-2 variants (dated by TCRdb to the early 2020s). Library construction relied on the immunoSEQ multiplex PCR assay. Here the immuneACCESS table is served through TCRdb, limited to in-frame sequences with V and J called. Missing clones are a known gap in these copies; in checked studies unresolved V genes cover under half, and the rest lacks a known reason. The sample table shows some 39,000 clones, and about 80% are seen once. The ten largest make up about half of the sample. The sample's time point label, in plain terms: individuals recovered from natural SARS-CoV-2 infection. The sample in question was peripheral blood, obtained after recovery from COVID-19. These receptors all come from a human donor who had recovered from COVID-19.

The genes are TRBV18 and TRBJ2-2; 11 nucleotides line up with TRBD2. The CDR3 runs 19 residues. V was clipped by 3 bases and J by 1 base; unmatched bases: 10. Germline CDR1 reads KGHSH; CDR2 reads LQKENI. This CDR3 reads CASSPALGTSGVNTGELFF. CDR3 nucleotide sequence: TGTGCCAGCTCACCCGCGCTAGGGACTAGCGGAGTGAACACCGGGGAGCTGTTTTTT.

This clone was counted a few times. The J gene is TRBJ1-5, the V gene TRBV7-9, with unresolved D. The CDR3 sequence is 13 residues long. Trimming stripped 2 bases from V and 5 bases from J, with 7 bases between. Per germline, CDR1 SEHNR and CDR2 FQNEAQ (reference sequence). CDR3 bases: TGTGCCAGCAGCTTAACGGCAGATCAGCCCCAGCATTTT. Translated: CASSLTADQPQHF.

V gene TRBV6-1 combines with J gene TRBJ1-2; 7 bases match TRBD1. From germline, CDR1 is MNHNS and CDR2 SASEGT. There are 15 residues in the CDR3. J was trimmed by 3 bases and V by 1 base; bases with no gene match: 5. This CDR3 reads CASSEDTGAHYGYTF. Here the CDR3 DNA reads TGTGCCAGCAGTGAAGATACAGGGGCCCACTATGGCTACACCTTC.

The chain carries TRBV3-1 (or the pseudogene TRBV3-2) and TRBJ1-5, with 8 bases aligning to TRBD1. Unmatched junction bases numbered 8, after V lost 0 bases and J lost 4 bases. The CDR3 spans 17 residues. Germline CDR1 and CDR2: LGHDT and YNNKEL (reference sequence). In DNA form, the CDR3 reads TGTGCCAGCAGCCAAGATACAGGGAGGACAGGGAATCAGCCCCAGCATTTT. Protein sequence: CASSQDTGRTGNQPQHF.

CDR3 sequence: CASRRDRDIGNTIYF. CDR3 bases: TGTGCCAGCAGGCGGGACCGGGACATTGGAAACACCATATATTTT. The chain joins TRBV6-5 to TRBJ1-3; TRBD1 might be the D (6 bases). Germline loops: CDR1 MNHEY, CDR2 SVGAGI. This CDR3 is built from 15 residues. With 6 bases removed from V and 3 bases from J, the gap between germline ends came to 15 bases.